One sample yielded the 9 T cell receptor beta chains listed below, sequenced in a study of blood T cell repertoires in COVID-19. Libraries were prepared by immunoSEQ multiplex PCR; TCRdb keeps only in-frame clonotypes and omits some of them. The sample has under 80,000 clones; 87% are singletons. Sequencing was carried out using peripheral blood. The receptor set was obtained from a man aged 55 to 70 with acute or convalescent COVID-19.

The chain is built from TRBV5-6 and TRBJ2-3, with 11 positions matching TRBD2. This CDR3 is built from 17 residues. In germline, CDR1 is SGHDT, CDR2 YYEEEE. Trimming removed 0 bases from V and 1 base from J; junction bases left unmatched: 4. CDR3 sequence (DNA): TGTGCCAGCAGCTTGGGGCTAGCGGGGGGTGGCACAGATACGCAGTATTTT. Translation: CASSLGLAGGGTDTQYF. The full variable domain, in which reference TRBV5-6 and TRBJ2-3 provide the parts outside the CDR3, is DAGVTQSPTHLIKTRGQQVTLRCSPKSGHDTVSWYQQALGQGPQFIFQYYEEEERQRGNFPDRFSGHQFPNYSSELNVNALLLGDSALYLCASSLGLAGGGTDTQYFGPGTRLTVL.

This sequence joins TRBV6-6 and TRBJ1-5; 8 nucleotides agree with TRBD1. Germline CDR1 is MNHNY and CDR2 is SVGAGI (reference sequence). The J segment lost 7 bases and the V segment lost 5 bases, leaving 7 bases of the junction unmatched. The CDR3 totals 14 residues. The CDR3 loop reads CASSQTGGTQPQHF. DNA for the CDR3: TGTGCCAGCAGTCAAACAGGGGGGACCCAGCCCCAGCATTTT.

This chain uses TRBV14 with TRBJ2-7, with 7 bases matching TRBD1. V lost 4 bases, J lost 9 bases, and 12 bases stayed unmatched. The CDR3 contains 14 residues. CDR1 and CDR2 from the germline V gene are SGHDN and FVKESK. CDR3 DNA: TGTGCCAGCAGCCGACTTGGCCGGGACAGCGGGCAGTACTTC. Its protein product is CASSRLGRDSGQYF.

CDR3 sequence (DNA): TGTGCCAGCAGTGAACTTCCCAATGGGACTAAAGCTTTCTTT. Translated: CASSELPNGTKAFF. This chain connects TRBV25-1 to TRBJ1-1, with a tentative D call TRBD1 (5 bases). Trimming took 2 bases from V and 9 from J, leaving 16 bases between them. There are 14 residues in the CDR3. Germline loops: CDR1 MGHDK, CDR2 SYGVNS.

This chain uses TRBV30 with TRBJ1-4; the D gene is possibly TRBD1 (5 bases). V was shortened by 1 base and J by 3 bases, with 12 bases between the two germline ends. Germline loops: CDR1 GTSNPN, CDR2 SVGIG (reference sequence). This CDR3 comprises 15 residues. The CDR3 DNA reads TGTGCCTGGAGTGCCCTGGGGGGGGCTAATGAAAAACTGTTTTTT. Translation gives CAWSALGGANEKLFF.

The V and J genes are TRBV2 and TRBJ2-3; a weak D match, TRBD2 (6 bases). Trimming removed 6 bases from V and 5 bases from J, with 18 bases in between. Germline V CDR1 and CDR2: SNHLY, FYNNEI. This CDR3 region has 15 residues. The CDR3 is CASRQESGRVDTQYF. The CDR3 DNA is TGTGCCAGCAGGCAAGAGAGCGGGCGAGTAGATACGCAGTATTTT.

The chain has TRBV4-2 and TRBJ1-2; D not resolved. Germline V gene data show CDR1 as LGHNA and CDR2 as YNFKEQ. This CDR3 is built from 15 residues. V lost 0 bases and J 3 bases, leaving 11 bases between the germline ends. The CDR3 sequence is CASSQEPERDYGYTF. CDR3 nucleotide sequence: TGTGCCAGCAGCCAAGAACCCGAACGGGACTATGGCTACACCTTC.

The rearrangement links TRBV30 to TRBJ2-1, with D possibly TRBD1 on 5 matching bases. Germline V CDR1 and CDR2: GTSNPN, SVGIG (reference sequence). The CDR3 consists of 15 residues. V was shortened by 2 bases and J by 0 bases, with 11 bases between the two germline ends. CDR3: CAWSRQRSSYNEQFF. The CDR3 nucleotides read TGTGCCTGGAGTAGACAGAGGAGCTCCTACAATGAGCAGTTCTTC.

The J gene is TRBJ1-2, the V gene TRBV27, with 12 bases fitting TRBD1. Germline CDR1 and CDR2: MNHEY and SMNVEV (reference sequence). V lost 3 bases, J lost 8 bases, and 7 bases stayed unmatched. The CDR3 covers 15 residues. The chain's CDR3 is CASSFRDRGRGGYTF. CDR3 coding DNA: TGTGCCAGCAGTTTCCGGGACAGGGGGCGCGGGGGCTACACCTTC.